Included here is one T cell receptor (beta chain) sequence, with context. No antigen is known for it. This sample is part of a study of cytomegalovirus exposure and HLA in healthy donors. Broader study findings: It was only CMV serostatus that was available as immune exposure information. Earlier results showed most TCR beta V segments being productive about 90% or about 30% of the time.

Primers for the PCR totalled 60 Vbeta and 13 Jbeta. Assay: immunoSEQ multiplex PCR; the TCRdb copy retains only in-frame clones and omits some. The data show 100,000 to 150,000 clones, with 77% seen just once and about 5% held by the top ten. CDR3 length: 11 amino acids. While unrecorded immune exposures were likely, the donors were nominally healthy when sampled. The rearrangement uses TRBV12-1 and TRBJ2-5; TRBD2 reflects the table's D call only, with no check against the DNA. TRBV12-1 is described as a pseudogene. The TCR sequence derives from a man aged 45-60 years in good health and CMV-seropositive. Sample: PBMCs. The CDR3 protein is CASSRGETQYF. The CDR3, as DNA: TGTGCCAGCAGCCGGGGTGAGACCCAGTACTTC.